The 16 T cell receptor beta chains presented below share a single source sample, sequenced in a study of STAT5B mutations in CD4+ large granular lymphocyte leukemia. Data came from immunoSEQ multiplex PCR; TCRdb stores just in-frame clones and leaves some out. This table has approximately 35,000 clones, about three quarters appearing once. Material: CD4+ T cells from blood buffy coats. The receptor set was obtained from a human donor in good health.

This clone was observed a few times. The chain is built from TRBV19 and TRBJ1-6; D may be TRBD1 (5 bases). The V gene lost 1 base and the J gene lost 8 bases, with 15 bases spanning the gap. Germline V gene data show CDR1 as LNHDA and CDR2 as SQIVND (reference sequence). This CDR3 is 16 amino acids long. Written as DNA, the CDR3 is TGTGCCAGTAGTATAGTGGGCTTCAGGGCGGATTCACCCCTCCACTTT. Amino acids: CASSIVGFRADSPLHF.

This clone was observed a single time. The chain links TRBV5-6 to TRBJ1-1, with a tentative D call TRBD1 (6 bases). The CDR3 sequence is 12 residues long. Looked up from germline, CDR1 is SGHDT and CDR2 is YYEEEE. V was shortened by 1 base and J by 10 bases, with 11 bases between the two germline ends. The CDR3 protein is CASSLWRGAAFF. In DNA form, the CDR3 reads TGTGCCAGCAGCTTGTGGCGGGGGGCAGCTTTCTTT.

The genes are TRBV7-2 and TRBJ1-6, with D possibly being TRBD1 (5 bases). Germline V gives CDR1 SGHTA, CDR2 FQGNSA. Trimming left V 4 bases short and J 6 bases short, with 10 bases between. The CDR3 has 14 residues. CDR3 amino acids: CASSYGTSNSPLHF. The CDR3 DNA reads TGTGCCAGCAGCTACGGGACTAGTAATTCACCCCTCCACTTT.

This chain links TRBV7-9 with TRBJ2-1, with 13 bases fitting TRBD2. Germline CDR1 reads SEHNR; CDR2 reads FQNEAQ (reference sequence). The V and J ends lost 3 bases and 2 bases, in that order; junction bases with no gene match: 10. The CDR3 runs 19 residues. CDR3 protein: CASSLSETSGRTAYNEQFF. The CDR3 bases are TGTGCCAGCAGCTTGAGTGAGACTAGCGGGAGGACCGCCTACAATGAGCAGTTCTTC.

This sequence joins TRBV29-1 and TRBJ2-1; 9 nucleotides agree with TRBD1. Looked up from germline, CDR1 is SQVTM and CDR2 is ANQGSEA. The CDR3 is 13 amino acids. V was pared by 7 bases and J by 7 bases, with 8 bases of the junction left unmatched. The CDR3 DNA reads TGCAGCGCCCCGTCCGGGACAGGGAATGAGCAGTTCTTC. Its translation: CSAPSGTGNEQFF.

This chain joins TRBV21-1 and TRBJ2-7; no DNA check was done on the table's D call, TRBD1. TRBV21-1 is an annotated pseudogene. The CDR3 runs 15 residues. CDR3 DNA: TGTGCCAGCAGCAAAAGATCGAAGGGGGAGTACGAGCAGTACTTC. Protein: CASSKRSKGEYEQYF.

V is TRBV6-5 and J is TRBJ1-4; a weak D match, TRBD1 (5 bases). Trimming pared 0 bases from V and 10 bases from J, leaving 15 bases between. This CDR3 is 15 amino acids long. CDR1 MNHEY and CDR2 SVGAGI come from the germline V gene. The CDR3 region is CASSYSIGVGGKLFF. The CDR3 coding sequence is TGTGCCAGCAGTTACTCGATCGGGGTGGGGGGAAAACTGTTTTTT.

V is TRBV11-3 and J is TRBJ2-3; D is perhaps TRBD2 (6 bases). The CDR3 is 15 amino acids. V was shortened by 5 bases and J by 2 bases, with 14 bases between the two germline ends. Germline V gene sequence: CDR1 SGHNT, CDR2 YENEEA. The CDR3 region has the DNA TGTGCCAGCAGCCTGCTAGCGAGTACCACAGATACGCAGTATTTT. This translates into CASSLLASTTDTQYF. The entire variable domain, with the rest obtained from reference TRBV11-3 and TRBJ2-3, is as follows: EAGVVQSPRYKIIEKKQPVAFWCNPISGHNTLYWYLQNLGQGPELLIRYENEEAVDDSQLPKDRFSAERLKGVDSTLKIQPAELGDSAVYLCASSLLASTTDTQYFGPGTRLTVL.

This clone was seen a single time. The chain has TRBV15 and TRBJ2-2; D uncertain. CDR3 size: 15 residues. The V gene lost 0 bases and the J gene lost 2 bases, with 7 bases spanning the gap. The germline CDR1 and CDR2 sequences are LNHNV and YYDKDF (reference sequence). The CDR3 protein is CATSRETLNTGELFF. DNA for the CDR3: TGTGCCACCAGCAGAGAGACACTCAACACCGGGGAGCTGTTTTTT.

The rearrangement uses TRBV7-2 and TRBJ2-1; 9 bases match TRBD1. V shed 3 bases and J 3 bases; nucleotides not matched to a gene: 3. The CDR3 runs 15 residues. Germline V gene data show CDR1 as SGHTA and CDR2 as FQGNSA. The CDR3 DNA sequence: TGTGCCAGCAGCTTCGGGGGACAGGGCTACAATGAGCAGTTCTTC. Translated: CASSFGGQGYNEQFF. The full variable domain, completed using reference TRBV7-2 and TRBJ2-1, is GAGVSQSPSNKVTEKGKDVELRCDPISGHTALYWYRQSLGQGLEFLIYFQGNSAPDKSGLPSDRFSAERTGGSVSTLTIQRTQQEDSAVYLCASSFGGQGYNEQFFGPGTRLTVL.

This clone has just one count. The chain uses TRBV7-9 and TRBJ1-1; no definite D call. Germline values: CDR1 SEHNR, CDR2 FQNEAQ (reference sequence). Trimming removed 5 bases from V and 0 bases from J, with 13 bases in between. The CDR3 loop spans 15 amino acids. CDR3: CASSPPGNLNTEAFF. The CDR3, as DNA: TGTGCCAGCAGCCCCCCCGGGAACCTGAACACTGAAGCTTTCTTT.

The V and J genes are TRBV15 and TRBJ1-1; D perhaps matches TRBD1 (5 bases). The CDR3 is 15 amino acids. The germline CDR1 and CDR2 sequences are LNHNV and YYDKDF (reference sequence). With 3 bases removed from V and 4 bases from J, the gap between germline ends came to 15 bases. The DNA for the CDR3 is TGTGCCACCAGCAGGGGAGACAGAATACTCACTGAAGCTTTCTTT. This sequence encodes CATSRGDRILTEAFF.

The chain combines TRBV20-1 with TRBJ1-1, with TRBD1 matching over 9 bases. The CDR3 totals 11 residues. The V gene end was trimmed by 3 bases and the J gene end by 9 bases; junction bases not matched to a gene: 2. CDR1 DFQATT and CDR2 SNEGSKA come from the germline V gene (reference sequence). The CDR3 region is CSARGTGKAFF. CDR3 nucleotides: TGCAGTGCTAGGGGGACAGGGAAAGCTTTCTTT.

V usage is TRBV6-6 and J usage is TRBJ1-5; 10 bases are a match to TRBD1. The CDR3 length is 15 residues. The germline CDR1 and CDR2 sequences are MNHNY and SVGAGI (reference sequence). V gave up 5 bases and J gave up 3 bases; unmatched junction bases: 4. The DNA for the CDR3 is TGTGCCAGCAGTCTGGACAGGGGGTACAATCAGCCCCAGCATTTT. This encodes CASSLDRGYNQPQHF.

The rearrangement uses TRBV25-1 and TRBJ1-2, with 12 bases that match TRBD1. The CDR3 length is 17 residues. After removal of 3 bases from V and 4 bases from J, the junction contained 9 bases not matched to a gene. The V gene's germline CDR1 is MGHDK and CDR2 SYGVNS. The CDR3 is CASSEGGTGGAIYGYTF. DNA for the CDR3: TGTGCCAGCAGTGAGGGAGGGACAGGGGGCGCGATCTATGGCTACACCTTC.

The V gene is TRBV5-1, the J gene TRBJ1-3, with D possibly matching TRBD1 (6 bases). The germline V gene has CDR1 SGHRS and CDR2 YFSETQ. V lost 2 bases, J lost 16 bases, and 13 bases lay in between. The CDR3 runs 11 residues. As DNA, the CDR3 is TGCGCCAGCAGCTTTGGGGGCCGGTACTATTTT. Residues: CASSFGGRYYF.